These T cell receptor beta chains were read from a single sample in a study of cytomegalovirus exposure and HLA in healthy donors. Clones were read by immunoSEQ multiplex PCR, and TCRdb kept only the in-frame ones, dropping some. Of some 120,000 clones listed, about 80% are singletons. Sequencing input: PBMCs. These receptors came from a man in his thirties or forties in good health and CMV-seropositive. CDR3s include the opening cysteine and the closing phenylalanine or tryptophan. D genes are given only for firm matches. Not all rows give a size; the values are once, few, many and, for expanded clones, a class.

V gene	D gene	J gene	CDR3 length	clone size	CDR3 protein	CDR3 DNA
TRBV21-1	-	TRBJ2-7	18	once	CASSKAPSDDNFRYEQYF	TGTGCCAGCAGCAAAGCCCCCAGTGACGACAACTTTAGGTACGAGCAGTACTTC
TRBV28	TRBD2	TRBJ2-7	16	-	CASSSVTSGRTYEQYF	TGTGCCAGCAGTTCCGTTACTAGCGGGAGGACCTACGAGCAGTACTTC
TRBV2	TRBD1	TRBJ2-3	14	-	CASSADRGVDTQYF	TGTGCCAGCAGTGCGGACAGGGGGGTAGATACGCAGTATTTT
TRBV5-1	-	TRBJ2-1	15	-	CASSPGTLSYNEQFF	TGCGCCAGCAGCCCCGGGACACTATCCTACAATGAGCAGTTCTTC
TRBV2	TRBD1	TRBJ1-1	15	-	CASRGTVNMNTEAFF	TGTGCCAGCAGGGGGACAGTAAACATGAACACTGAAGCTTTCTTT
TRBV6-6	-	TRBJ2-5	11	-	CASSAQGPQYF	TGTGCCAGCAGCGCGCAGGGGCCCCAGTACTTC
TRBV28	-	TRBJ1-3	16	-	CASSFEGLPSGNTIYF	TGTGCCAGCAGTTTCGAGGGACTTCCTTCTGGAAACACCATATATTTT
TRBV7-9	TRBD1	TRBJ1-4	14	once	CASSLDRVDEKLFF	TGTGCCAGCAGCCTGGACAGGGTTGATGAAAAACTGTTTTTT
TRBV11-2	-	TRBJ2-1	12	-	CASSLTAEEQFF	TGTGCCAGCAGCTTAACAGCGGAAGAGCAGTTCTTC
TRBV6-6	TRBD2	TRBJ2-1	14	-	CASLPSGRVNEQFF	TGTGCCAGCCTCCCTAGCGGGAGGGTCAATGAGCAGTTCTTC
TRBV2	-	TRBJ2-1	16	-	CASSEALQLGLTMLFF	TGTGCCAGCAGTGAAGCCCTCCAGCTTGGACTAACGATGCTGTTCTTC
TRBV2	-	TRBJ2-7	13	-	CASSPTRSYEQYF	TGTGCCAGCAGCCCCACTAGGTCCTACGAGCAGTACTTC
TRBV18	-	TRBJ1-1	13	-	CASLGQPNTEAFF	TGTGCCAGCTTAGGACAGCCGAACACTGAAGCTTTCTTT
TRBV27	-	TRBJ1-2	17	-	CASSFLGRGAPNYGYTF	TGTGCCAGCAGTTTCCTGGGGCGTGGGGCACCTAACTATGGCTACACCTTC
TRBV1	-	TRBJ2-7	12	-	CTSSPTSYEQYF	TGCACCAGCAGCCCGACTTCCTACGAGCAGTACTTC
TRBV9	TRBD1	TRBJ1-4	14	-	CASTLGTGYEKLFF	TGTGCCAGCACCCTCGGGACAGGATATGAAAAACTGTTTTTT
TRBV6-6	-	TRBJ1-5	16	-	CASSHPGGLSNQPQHF	TGTGCCAGCAGCCACCCGGGCGGGCTGAGCAATCAGCCCCAGCATTTT
TRBV29-1	-	TRBJ2-5	13	-	CSVESGFGETQYF	TGCAGCGTTGAGTCAGGGTTTGGGGAGACCCAGTACTTC
TRBV7-2	-	TRBJ2-7	15	-	CASSLEQTPTYEQYF	TGTGCCAGCAGCTTAGAACAGACACCAACCTACGAGCAGTACTTC
TRBV7-2	-	TRBJ1-2	16	-	CASSIQLEYAEGGYTF	TGTGCCAGCAGCATACAACTTGAATACGCGGAGGGTGGCTACACCTTC
TRBV6-1	-	TRBJ1-2	13	-	CASSAARREGYTF	TGTGCCAGCAGTGCCGCAAGGAGAGAAGGCTACACCTTC
TRBV7-3	TRBD1	TRBJ2-7	18	once	CASSLKPSGTGVSYEQYF	TGTGCCAGCAGCTTAAAGCCCTCCGGGACAGGGGTATCCTACGAGCAGTACTTC
TRBV30	-	TRBJ1-5	13	few	CAWSAVGNQPQHF	TGTGCCTGGAGTGCGGTAGGCAATCAGCCCCAGCATTTT
TRBV6-6	TRBD2	TRBJ2-1	16	-	CASSYGGRGFNNEQFF	TGTGCCAGCAGTTACGGCGGGAGGGGATTTAACAATGAGCAGTTCTTC
TRBV9	-	TRBJ2-7	14	-	CASSVGGYPNEQYF	TGTGCCAGCAGCGTAGGCGGTTACCCCAACGAGCAGTACTTC
TRBV11-2	TRBD1	TRBJ2-4	16	once	CASSLFQGALGNIQYF	TGTGCCAGCAGCTTATTCCAGGGGGCTTTGGGAAACATTCAGTACTTC
TRBV30	TRBD1	TRBJ2-7	13	few	CAWSPTGIDEQYF	TGTGCCTGGTCTCCGACAGGGATCGACGAGCAGTACTTC
TRBV5-1	TRBD1	TRBJ1-1	16	-	CASSSSRRQGVTEAFF	TGCGCCAGCAGCTCCTCCAGAAGACAGGGGGTAACTGAAGCTTTCTTT
TRBV14	-	TRBJ1-4	16	-	CASSPPSQGRGGKLFF	TGTGCCAGCAGCCCGCCATCACAGGGTCGCGGTGGAAAACTGTTTTTT
TRBV28	TRBD1	TRBJ2-3	19	few	CASRLIGHTGTGGTDTQYF	TGTGCCAGCAGACTAATTGGCCACACCGGGACAGGAGGGACAGATACGCAGTATTTT
TRBV27	TRBD1	TRBJ1-1	13	-	CASSLQGAPEAFF	TGTGCCAGCAGTTTGCAGGGGGCTCCTGAAGCTTTCTTT
TRBV4-3	TRBD1	TRBJ1-4	18	-	CASSQKYRGTAPNEKLFF	TGCGCCAGCAGCCAGAAATACAGGGGGACAGCCCCTAATGAAAAACTGTTTTTT
TRBV7-2	TRBD1	TRBJ1-6	17	few	CASSFKGGRGRISPLHF	TGTGCCAGCAGCTTCAAAGGGGGCAGGGGGAGGATTTCACCCCTCCACTTT
TRBV4-3	-	TRBJ2-6	17	-	CASSQDLLSSGANGLTF	TGCGCCAGCAGCCAAGATCTTCTAAGCTCTGGGGCCAACGGCCTGACTTTC
TRBV7-9	TRBD1	TRBJ2-3	16	-	CASSPRTGVGTDTQYF	TGTGCCAGCAGCCCGCGGACAGGGGTCGGCACAGATACGCAGTATTTT
TRBV18	TRBD2	TRBJ2-7	14	-	CASSRSGSAYEQYF	TGTGCCAGCTCACGCAGCGGGAGCGCATACGAGCAGTACTTC
TRBV30	-	TRBJ1-1	13	-	CAWVLIAGTEAFF	TGTGCCTGGGTATTAATCGCCGGCACTGAAGCTTTCTTT
TRBV7-8	-	TRBJ2-3	15	once	CASSPYRARTDTQYF	TGTGCCAGCAGCCCGTACAGGGCCCGCACAGATACGCAGTATTTT
TRBV28	TRBD1	TRBJ1-2	17	few	CASSLLGQEFVDYGYTF	TGTGCCAGCAGTTTATTGGGACAGGAATTTGTAGACTATGGCTACACCTTC
TRBV19	-	TRBJ2-2	14	-	CASRIQAGAGELFF	TGTGCCAGTAGGATACAGGCCGGGGCCGGGGAGCTGTTTTTT
TRBV28	-	TRBJ1-2	16	-	CASSLGPGRGANGYTF	TGTGCCAGCAGTTTAGGACCAGGGAGGGGTGCTAATGGCTACACCTTC
TRBV5-4	-	TRBJ2-7	14	-	CASSLGASTYEQYF	TGTGCCAGCAGCTTGGGGGCGTCTACCTACGAGCAGTACTTC
TRBV21-1	-	TRBJ2-5	15	-	CAILKREGLEETQYF	TGTGCCATCCTTAAGCGGGAGGGCCTTGAAGAGACCCAGTACTTC
TRBV6-4	TRBD1	TRBJ1-2	15	-	CASSDVGTGSYGYTF	TGTGCCAGCAGTGACGTGGGGACAGGAAGTTATGGCTACACCTTC
TRBV29-1	TRBD1	TRBJ1-2	14	-	CSVVIQGAPGGYTF	TGCAGCGTTGTCATACAGGGGGCACCGGGAGGCTACACCTTC
TRBV13	-	TRBJ2-7	14	-	CASSHRDNSYEQYF	TGTGCCAGCAGCCATCGGGACAACTCCTACGAGCAGTACTTC
TRBV2	-	TRBJ1-3	13	medium-sized	CASSLGPRGTIYF	TGTGCCAGCAGTCTGGGGCCCCGCGGCACCATATATTTT
TRBV10-3	-	TRBJ2-3	14	-	CATRLGWGTDTQYF	TGTGCCACACGACTAGGTTGGGGCACAGATACGCAGTATTTT
TRBV2	TRBD1	TRBJ1-5	15	-	CASSEPGQDNQPQHF	TGTGCCAGCAGTGAACCGGGACAGGACAATCAGCCCCAGCATTTT
TRBV5-4	TRBD1	TRBJ1-6	13	-	CASSFGTGSPLHF	TGTGCCAGCAGCTTTGGGACAGGCTCACCCCTCCACTTT
TRBV4-3	TRBD1	TRBJ1-1	15	-	CASSPHTGGNTEAFF	TGCGCCAGCAGCCCTCATACAGGGGGGAACACTGAAGCTTTCTTT
TRBV21-1	-	TRBJ1-1	12	-	CASSKRSTEAFF	TGTGCCAGCAGCAAGCGGAGCACTGAAGCTTTCTTT
TRBV7-2	TRBD2	TRBJ2-5	16	-	CASSSGIAGGRETQYF	TGTGCCAGCAGCTCCGGAATAGCGGGAGGCCGAGAGACCCAGTACTTC
TRBV29-1	-	TRBJ2-5	13	-	CSVETQTQETQYF	TGCAGCGTTGAGACCCAGACACAAGAGACCCAGTACTTC
TRBV4-1	TRBD1	TRBJ1-1	14	-	CASSSRGRNTEAFF	TGCGCCAGCAGCTCTAGGGGGCGCAACACTGAAGCTTTCTTT
TRBV5-4	-	TRBJ2-2	15	-	CASSLDRPNTGELFF	TGTGCCAGCAGCCTGGACAGACCGAACACCGGGGAGCTGTTTTTT